This T cell receptor beta chain was sequenced during a study of regulatory T cells in long-lasting Graves disease. This clonotype occurred many times. In building TCR beta libraries, iRepertoire HTBI primers were used together with Arm-PCR of CDR3 regions. TCRdb fed the multiplex PCR reads into MiXCR, producing one record per CDR3 protein. The repertoire has 350,000 to 500,000 distinct CDR3 sequences, about 17% of them found once; the top ten carry around 10%. J gave up 8 bases and V 5 bases, and 13 bases lay outside the gene matches. The length of the CDR3 is 18 residues. The time point denotes: newly diagnosed GD, antithyroid drugs for less than 3 months. After RNA was extracted from PBMCs, the TCR library was made from it. The same sample was also used in a study of T cells in Graves' hyperthyroidism and ophthalmopathy.

The chain combines TRBV12-3 or TRBV12-4 with TRBJ2-1; 15 nucleotides align to TRBD2. The sequenced sample was peripheral blood mononuclear cells (PBMCs), obtained at new diagnosis, from a patient treated with antithyroid drugs. This TCR was sampled from a woman in her 30s with Graves disease. The CDR3 DNA reads as TGTGCCAGCAGTATCTGGACTAGCGGGAGGGCCTTTATGGATGAGCAGTTCTTC. It yields the protein CASSIWTSGRAFMDEQFF.